The clone carrying this TCR beta chain came up once. These data are taken from a study of blood T cell repertoires in COVID-19. Background on the study: T cells, B-cell-depleted T cells, or PBMCs provided the cDNA or gDNA that served as material.

Enrolled during active infection, Seattle patients were then followed longitudinally. The CDR3 runs 13 residues. The V gene's germline CDR1 is SGHNT and CDR2 YYREEE (reference sequence). The germline V and J ends were trimmed by 3 bases and 0 bases, with 6 bases remaining between them. TCRdb's table, derived via immunoSEQ multiplex PCR, lists solely in-frame clones and lacks some. The table shows about 320,000 clones, with about nine tenths occurring only once. The rearrangement links TRBV5-4 to TRBJ1-1; unclear D gene. Sequenced: peripheral blood. This TCR was recovered from a woman aged 25 to 39 with COVID-19, enrolled during active disease. CDR3 sequence: CASSSNLNTEAFF. The CDR3 bases are TGTGCCAGCAGCTCAAACTTGAACACTGAAGCTTTCTTT.